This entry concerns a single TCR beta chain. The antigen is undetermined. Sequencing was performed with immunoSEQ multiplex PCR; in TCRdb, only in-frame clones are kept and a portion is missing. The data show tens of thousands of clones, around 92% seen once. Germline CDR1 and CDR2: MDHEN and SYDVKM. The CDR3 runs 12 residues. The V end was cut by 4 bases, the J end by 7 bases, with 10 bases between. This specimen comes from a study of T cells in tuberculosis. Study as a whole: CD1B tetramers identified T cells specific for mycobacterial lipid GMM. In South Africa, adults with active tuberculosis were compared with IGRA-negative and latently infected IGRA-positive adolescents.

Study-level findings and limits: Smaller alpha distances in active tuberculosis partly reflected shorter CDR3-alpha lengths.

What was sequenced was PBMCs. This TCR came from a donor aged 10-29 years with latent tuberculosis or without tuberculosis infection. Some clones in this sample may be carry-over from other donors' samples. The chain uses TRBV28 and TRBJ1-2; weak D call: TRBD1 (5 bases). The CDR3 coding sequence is TGTGCCAGCAGTTCCCTCAGGGTTGGCTACACCTTC. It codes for CASSSLRVGYTF.